These T cell receptor beta chains were read from a single sample in a study of cytomegalovirus exposure and HLA in healthy donors. Assay used: immunoSEQ multiplex PCR; TCRdb lists only in-frame clones, some missing. The profile shows roughly 110,000 clones, about two thirds of them singletons. Sequencing was done on a sample of PBMCs. The receptors were sampled from a man under 40 in good health and CMV-seropositive. Both conserved end residues are trimmed from each CDR3. The D gene is left open where the match is weak. The size field is filled for only some rows; it gives once, few, many or a size class.

size: NA
D: NA
V: TRBV28
CDR3: ASPGRGGTEAF

size: NA
D: NA
V: TRBV5-1
CDR3: ASSFLQAPNEQF

size: NA
D: TRBD1
V: TRBV7-6
CDR3: ASSIRDRDISGNTIY

size: NA
D: TRBD1
V: TRBV2
CDR3: ASSGGQGRRTDTQY

size: NA
D: TRBD1
V: TRBV19
CDR3: ASSTGQGLTEAF

size: NA
D: NA
V: TRBV11-2
CDR3: ASSLGAFTEAF

size: NA
D: TRBD1
V: TRBV27
CDR3: ASSLRTGATNTEAF

size: NA
D: NA
V: TRBV18
CDR3: ASSPRVSAF

size: NA
D: NA
V: TRBV27
CDR3: ASMGAGNQPQH

size: NA
D: TRBD2
V: TRBV19
CDR3: ASSIDLLAGVQETQY

size: few
D: NA
V: TRBV5-4
CDR3: ASSPRDFTDTQY

size: NA
D: NA
V: TRBV29-1
CDR3: SVEGRAYTEAF

size: once
D: NA
V: TRBV5-1
CDR3: ASSLSNRGGNTGELF

size: many
D: NA
V: TRBV7-3
CDR3: ASSLRKSSDTGELF

size: NA
D: TRBD1
V: TRBV9
CDR3: ASSAPGQVYGYT

size: NA
D: NA
V: TRBV19
CDR3: ASSIETSPWNEQF

size: once
D: NA
V: TRBV5-1
CDR3: ASSLAGRENIQY

size: NA
D: NA
V: TRBV11-3
CDR3: ASSSGFWGHEAGELF

size: NA
D: NA
V: TRBV18
CDR3: ASSPPTGSGEAF

size: NA
D: TRBD2
V: TRBV10-2
CDR3: ASSESARTSGRRGDTQY

size: NA
D: TRBD2
V: TRBV30
CDR3: AWSGLARFYQETQY

size: NA
D: NA
V: TRBV5-1
CDR3: ASSVGTDTQY

size: few
D: NA
V: TRBV4-2
CDR3: ASSQDRPPGTNEQY

size: NA
D: TRBD2
V: TRBV4-1
CDR3: ASSGEAGVTDTQY

size: NA
D: NA
V: TRBV19
CDR3: ASNSPGNINTQY

size: NA
D: TRBD2
V: TRBV28
CDR3: ASSLGGSRDNEQF

size: NA
D: NA
V: TRBV19
CDR3: ASSFSSGANVLT

size: NA
D: TRBD1
V: TRBV30
CDR3: AWRPGQGRETQY

size: NA
D: NA
V: TRBV19
CDR3: ASSIAGSTYEQY

size: NA
D: TRBD2
V: TRBV29-1
CDR3: SVEGGGADTQY

size: few
D: TRBD1
V: TRBV6-1
CDR3: ASSPRTGRPPQH

size: NA
D: NA
V: TRBV27
CDR3: ASSPYGGGYT

size: NA
D: NA
V: TRBV25-1
CDR3: ASSEYFAYSGANVLT

size: NA
D: NA
V: TRBV27
CDR3: ASSLLSGVDQPQH

size: NA
D: NA
V: TRBV6-5
CDR3: ASSYGRAEAF

size: NA
D: NA
V: TRBV6-5
CDR3: ASSYSNREYT

size: few
D: TRBD1
V: TRBV6-5
CDR3: ASSYSGQGRYGYT

size: NA
D: NA
V: TRBV7-9
CDR3: SSSLQEETQY

size: NA
D: NA
V: TRBV9
CDR3: ASSVAPKETQY

size: NA
D: TRBD1
V: TRBV5-4
CDR3: ASSLNRGNTEAF

size: NA
D: NA
V: TRBV19
CDR3: ASSYRGPGNTIY

size: once
D: TRBD2
V: TRBV10-1
CDR3: ASSKAGGRTDTQY

size: NA
D: NA
V: TRBV29-1
CDR3: SVEGGGAGTPTRGTDTQY

size: NA
D: NA
V: TRBV11-3
CDR3: ASTFEKPSYNEQF

size: NA
D: TRBD1
V: TRBV19
CDR3: ASSTPRQGEHLVAKNIQY

size: NA
D: TRBD2
V: TRBV27
CDR3: ASTPSRLAGVAGRTYNEQF

size: NA
D: NA
V: TRBV30
CDR3: AWSFGEHYGYT

size: NA
D: TRBD1
V: TRBV7-3
CDR3: ASSPNRGQGGELF

size: NA
D: NA
V: TRBV9
CDR3: ASSYRVNTEAF

size: NA
D: NA
V: TRBV29-1
CDR3: SVSTSADTEAF

size: NA
D: NA
V: TRBV15
CDR3: ATSRTTETQY